This T cell receptor beta chain was obtained from a study of blood T cell repertoires in COVID-19. Some clones are missing from TCRdb's copy, which holds only in-frame ones; the method was immunoSEQ multiplex PCR. This sample has more than 200,000 clones, with 70% to 90% found just once. V shed 2 bases and J shed 0 bases, with 12 bases lying between them. Germline lookup yields CDR1 SQVTM and CDR2 ANQGSEA. The CDR3 runs to 15 residues. The chain joins TRBV29-1 to TRBJ2-3; D uncertain. The receptor comes from a man aged 30 to 39 who had recovered from COVID-19. Sequencing was carried out using PBMCs or T cells enriched from blood (not recorded which). The CDR3: CSVESEKTSTDTQYF. DNA for the CDR3: TGCAGCGTTGAATCGGAGAAAACTAGCACAGATACGCAGTATTTT.